This TCR beta chain was captured by sequencing in a study of T cell repertoires in cytomegalovirus infection. MiXCR, applied by TCRdb to the reads, yields one record per CDR3 protein. Here the sample spans 450,000 to 600,000 distinct CDR3 sequences, under 45% being singletons. Remarks on this clonotype: Its antigen is still unknown.

Germline values: CDR1 SNHLY, CDR2 FYNNEI. Trimming removed 9 bases from V and 6 bases from J, with 12 bases in between. The CDR3 contains 11 residues. V usage is TRBV2 and J usage is TRBJ2-7; the D gene is possibly TRBD2 (6 bases). The TCR was taken from a human donor in good health (CMV status not recorded). Some clones in this sample may be carry-over from other donors' samples. The material was cultured PBMCs, obtained from culture after CMV antigen stimulation. The CDR3 region has the DNA TGTGCCAGTTACGACGGGGGCGAGCAGTACTTC. It encodes CASYDGGEQYF.